This entry describes one T cell receptor beta chain. This sample is drawn from a study of patients and donors after allogeneic stem cell transplantation. V was clipped by 5 bases and J by 0 bases; unmatched bases: 9. Germline V gives CDR1 PRHDT, CDR2 FYEKMQ (reference sequence). The CDR3 covers 16 residues. Each CDR3 protein is one row after TCRdb ran MiXCR on the RT-PCR reads. The sample has 150,000 to 200,000 distinct CDR3 sequences, less than 45% seen once. The sequence was collected from a human donor who was either an allogeneic HSCT recipient or a stem cell or donor lymphocyte infusion donor (not recorded which). It is not recorded whose cells these are; they may come from a transplant donor. Sequencing was performed on blood, either unsorted or a sorted T cell fraction (not recorded which). This chain joins TRBV13 and TRBJ1-1, with TRBD1 matching 7 bases. In nucleotides, the CDR3 is TGTGCCAGCAGCCTTCGAAGGGACAGCTTGAACACTGAAGCTTTCTTT. It encodes CASSLRRDSLNTEAFF.